Below, 8 T cell receptor beta chains from the same sample are listed, as sequenced in a study of post-analysis software for immune sequencing data. General study findings and limits: When patients were compared with controls, about five TRBV segments were more frequent, TRBV5-6, TRBV5-1 and TRBV20-1 among them.

These receptors have no identified antigens. Unique molecular identifiers had been added to the TCR beta cDNA libraries. TCRdb used MiXCR to reprocess the PCR reads, holding one entry per CDR3 protein. The top ten clones hold around 8% of a sample with 400,000 to 500,000 distinct CDR3 sequences, 35% to 45% of them seen once. The sample was blood. These receptors were obtained from a girl aged 2 to 9 with multiple sclerosis.

This clonotype was picked up a small number of times. The chain combines TRBV6-2 or TRBV6-3 with TRBJ2-4; D is possibly TRBD1 or TRBD2 (5 bases each). CDR1 and CDR2 (germline): MNHEY, SVGEGT. This CDR3 is built from 14 residues. With 1 base removed from V and 5 bases from J, the gap between germline ends came to 9 bases. The CDR3 nucleotides read TGTGCCAGCAGTTACTGGGGACGGGAAAACATTCAGTACTTC. As protein: CASSYWGRENIQYF.

V gene TRBV3-1 combines with J gene TRBJ2-1; 7 bases agree with TRBD1. Germline V gene lookup returns CDR1 LGHDT and CDR2 YNNKEL (reference sequence). The J segment lost 1 base and the V segment lost 1 base, leaving 7 bases of the junction unmatched. This CDR3 is 17 amino acids long. The CDR3 bases are TGTGCCAGCAGCCAAGGAAAAGGGACAGCTTCCTACAATGAGCAGTTCTTC. This translates into CASSQGKGTASYNEQFF.

Only a few counts were recorded for this clonotype. This chain joins TRBV4-2 and TRBJ2-5; a weak D match, TRBD2 (5 bases). Germline CDR1 reads LGHNA; CDR2 reads YNFKEQ. V dropped 2 bases and J dropped 2 bases, with 9 bases sitting between them. CDR3 size: 14 residues. The CDR3 region is CASSQRESQETQYF. CDR3 bases: TGTGCCAGCAGCCAAAGGGAGTCGCAAGAGACCCAGTACTTC.

The V call is TRBV5-1, the J call TRBJ2-5; D perhaps matches TRBD1 (6 bases). The CDR3 spans 14 residues. V lost 3 bases and J lost 5, with 14 bases in between. Germline V gene sequence: CDR1 SGHRS, CDR2 YFSETQ. In DNA form, the CDR3 reads TGCGCCAGCAGCTATTCAGGGGTAACGGAGACCCAGTACTTC. It codes for CASSYSGVTETQYF.

V usage is TRBV5-1 and J usage is TRBJ1-1; unclear D gene. Trimming took 0 bases from V and 5 from J, leaving 11 bases between them. The CDR3 extends over 14 amino acids. CDR1 SGHRS and CDR2 YFSETQ come from the germline V gene. CDR3 nucleotide sequence: TGCGCCAGCAGCTTGGCCTGGGGAAGTACTGAAGCTTTCTTT. It translates to CASSLAWGSTEAFF.

V gene TRBV27 combines with J gene TRBJ2-7; 9 bases are a match to TRBD1. The CDR3 has 16 amino acids. CDR1 and CDR2 from the germline V gene are MNHEY and SMNVEV (reference sequence). The J segment lost 3 bases and the V segment lost 5 bases, leaving 11 bases of the junction unmatched. The CDR3 protein is CASSGPTGGSGYEQYF. CDR3 in DNA: TGTGCCAGCAGTGGACCGACAGGGGGATCAGGCTACGAGCAGTACTTC.

The chain links TRBV9 to TRBJ2-3; unclear D gene. V shed 4 bases and J shed 5 bases, with 11 bases lying between them. This CDR3 has 13 amino acids. Germline V gene data show CDR1 as SGDLS and CDR2 as YYNGEE. CDR3 loop: CASSPVPGDTQYF. Written as DNA, the CDR3 is TGTGCCAGCAGCCCGGTTCCAGGAGATACGCAGTATTTT. The full variable domain, with the rest looked up from reference TRBV9 and TRBJ2-3, is DSGVTQTPKHLITATGQRVTLRCSPRSGDLSVYWYQQSLDQGLQFLIQYYNGEERAKGNILERFSAQQFPDLHSELNLSSLELGDSALYFCASSPVPGDTQYFGPGTRLTVL.

Only a few counts were recorded for this clonotype. This chain connects TRBV28 to TRBJ2-4; 9 bases are a match to TRBD2. The DNA end lines up better with TRBJ2-7; the J call may be wrong. The CDR3 length is 12 residues. CDR1 and CDR2 (germline): MDHEN, SYDVKM. Here the CDR3 DNA reads TGTGCCAGCACGGGACTAGCCTCCGAGCAGTACTTC. This sequence encodes CASTGLASEQYF.